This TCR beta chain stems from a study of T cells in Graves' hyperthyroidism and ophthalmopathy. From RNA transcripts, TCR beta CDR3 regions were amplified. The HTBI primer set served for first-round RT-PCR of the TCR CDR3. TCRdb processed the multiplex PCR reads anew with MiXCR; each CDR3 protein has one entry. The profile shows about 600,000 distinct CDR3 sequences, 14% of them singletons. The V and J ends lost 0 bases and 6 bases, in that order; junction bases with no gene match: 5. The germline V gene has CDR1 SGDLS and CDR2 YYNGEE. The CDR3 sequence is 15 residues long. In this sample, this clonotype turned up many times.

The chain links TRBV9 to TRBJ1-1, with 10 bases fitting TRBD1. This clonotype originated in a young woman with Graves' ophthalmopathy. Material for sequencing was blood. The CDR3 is CASSVGQGARAEAFF. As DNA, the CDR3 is TGTGCCAGCAGCGTAGGACAGGGGGCAAGGGCTGAAGCTTTCTTT. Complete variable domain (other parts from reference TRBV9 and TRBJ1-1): DSGVTQTPKHLITATGQRVTLRCSPRSGDLSVYWYQQSLDQGLQFLIQYYNGEERAKGNILERFSAQQFPDLHSELNLSSLELGDSALYFCASSVGQGARAEAFFGQGTRLTVV.